Listed below are T cell receptor beta chains from one sample, sequenced in a study of shared clonotypes between healthy human individuals. Produced via immunoSEQ multiplex PCR; TCRdb's table is partial and in-frame only. The repertoire includes 550,000 to 850,000 clones, 55% to 80% of them detected once, and over 1.5% sits in the top ten. The sample consisted of memory CD4+ T cells sorted from blood. These receptors were taken from a woman aged 30 to 39 in good health. Each CDR3 is given with its conserved first and last residue. A D gene is named only where the DNA matches it firmly. Clone size is given for some rows only: seen once, a few or many times, or a class if the clone is expanded.

size	V	J	D	CDR3	DNA
.	TRBV5-1	TRBJ1-2	.	CASSQGNYGYTF	TGCGCCAGCAGCCAGGGGAACTATGGCTACACCTTC
.	TRBV5-6	TRBJ1-4	.	CASSLWGGTNEKLFF	TGTGCCAGCAGCTTGTGGGGTGGGACTAATGAAAAACTGTTTTTT
.	TRBV6-1	TRBJ2-3	.	CASSEAPGSTDTQYF	TGTGCCAGCAGTGAAGCTCCCGGGAGCACAGATACGCAGTATTTT
.	TRBV7-9	TRBJ2-7	TRBD1	CASSTSLQGHDEQYF	TGTGCCAGCAGTACCTCATTACAGGGGCACGACGAGCAGTACTTC
.	TRBV11-2	TRBJ2-7	.	CASSLSGSAYYEQYF	TGTGCCAGCAGCTTATCTGGGAGTGCCTACTACGAGCAGTACTTC
.	TRBV11-2	TRBJ2-7	TRBD1	CASSLPGTETYEQYF	TGTGCCAGCAGCTTACCCGGGACAGAGACCTACGAGCAGTACTTC
.	TRBV9	TRBJ2-1	.	CASSRDGAGQFF	TGTGCCAGCAGCCGAGACGGGGCTGGGCAGTTCTTC
.	TRBV7-9	TRBJ1-4	.	CASSLGAGPTNEKLFF	TGTGCCAGCAGCTTAGGGGCAGGCCCAACTAATGAAAAACTGTTTTTT
.	TRBV19	TRBJ1-5	.	CASSMFSASNQPQHF	TGTGCCAGTAGTATGTTTAGCGCAAGCAATCAGCCCCAGCATTTT
once	TRBV5-1	TRBJ2-3	TRBD2	CASSLLAGESDTQYF	TGCGCCAGCAGCTTATTAGCGGGAGAGTCAGATACGCAGTATTTT
.	TRBV18	TRBJ2-5	.	CASSPGETQYF	TGTGCCAGCTCGCCAGGGGAGACCCAGTACTTC
.	TRBV4-2	TRBJ2-7	.	CASSQENSGSYEQYF	TGTGCCAGCAGCCAAGAGAATTCCGGGAGCTACGAGCAGTACTTC
.	TRBV9	TRBJ1-6	TRBD1	CASSVGDRALHF	TGTGCCAGCAGCGTAGGGGACAGGGCCCTCCACTTT
.	TRBV14	TRBJ2-7	.	CASSQDGWGYEQYF	TGTGCCAGCAGCCAAGACGGGTGGGGCTACGAGCAGTACTTC
.	TRBV4-1	TRBJ2-1	.	CASSQVGAVNNEQFF	TGCGCCAGCAGCCAAGTCGGCGCAGTCAACAATGAGCAGTTCTTC
once	TRBV5-1	TRBJ1-4	.	CASSPGAGVREKLFF	TGCGCCAGCAGCCCCGGGGCAGGGGTGCGTGAAAAACTGTTTTTT
.	TRBV11-2	TRBJ2-3	.	CASRQAESTDTQYF	TGTGCCAGCCGCCAAGCGGAAAGCACAGATACGCAGTATTTT
.	TRBV19	TRBJ1-2	.	CASSIASGTNYGYTF	TGTGCCAGTAGTATAGCGAGCGGGACCAACTATGGCTACACCTTC
.	TRBV6-1	TRBJ2-1	.	CASSGGRRGYNEQFF	TGTGCCAGCAGTGGAGGGAGGCGGGGTTACAATGAGCAGTTCTTC
.	TRBV5-6	TRBJ1-4	.	CASSQVATNEKLFF	TGTGCCAGCAGCCAGGTGGCAACTAATGAAAAACTGTTTTTT
.	TRBV28	TRBJ2-7	TRBD1	CASSLSETGTGEQYF	TGTGCCAGCAGTTTATCTGAGACAGGGACGGGAGAGCAGTACTTC
.	TRBV5-1	TRBJ2-2	.	CASSLAAASGTGELFF	TGCGCCAGCAGCTTGGCCGCGGCCTCGGGCACCGGGGAGCTGTTTTTT
.	TRBV11-2	TRBJ1-1	.	CASSPQGGGEAFF	TGTGCCAGCAGCCCACAGGGAGGTGGTGAAGCTTTCTTT
once	TRBV5-3	TRBJ2-5	.	CARSLGPTGQTQYF	TGTGCCAGAAGTTTGGGACCGACCGGCCAGACCCAGTACTTC
once	TRBV7-9	TRBJ1-4	.	CASSRDRRTATNEKLFF	TGTGCCAGCAGCCGCGACAGGCGGACTGCAACTAATGAAAAACTGTTTTTT
.	TRBV7-2	TRBJ2-6	.	CASSQGGSGANVLTF	TGTGCCAGCAGCCAGGGGGGTTCTGGGGCCAACGTCCTGACTTTC
.	TRBV28	TRBJ1-4	.	CASSLPGSGKLFF	TGTGCCAGCAGTTTACCAGGGTCTGGAAAACTGTTTTTT
once	TRBV6-1	TRBJ1-5	.	CASSEGLGNQPQHF	TGTGCCAGCAGTGAGGGTTTGGGCAATCAGCCCCAGCATTTT
many	TRBV5-1	TRBJ1-2	TRBD1	CASSLGQGMRGYTF	TGCGCCAGCAGTTTGGGACAGGGGATGCGGGGCTACACCTTC
.	TRBV5-1	TRBJ2-1	TRBD1	CASNLGPTGVDEQFF	TGCGCCAGCAACCTTGGACCGACAGGGGTGGACGAGCAGTTCTTC
.	TRBV5-1	TRBJ2-1	.	CASSLSRGASYNEQFF	TGCGCCAGCAGCTTGAGTAGGGGGGCGTCCTACAATGAGCAGTTCTTC
.	TRBV2	TRBJ2-2	.	CATRRATEELFF	TGTGCCACACGGAGGGCCACCGAGGAGCTGTTTTTT
.	TRBV28	TRBJ1-2	TRBD1	CASSSVDRGDRGYTF	TGTGCCAGCAGCTCCGTGGACAGGGGGGACCGAGGCTACACCTTC
few	TRBV6-5	TRBJ1-1	.	CASSTTGTTAF	TGTGCCAGCAGTACAACCGGGACGACCGCATTT
.	TRBV25-1	TRBJ2-6	.	CASSSEDGGSGANVLTF	TGTGCCAGCAGTTCCGAAGACGGGGGCTCTGGGGCCAACGTCCTGACTTTC
few	TRBV6-4	TRBJ1-5	.	CASSGDSNQPQHF	TGTGCCAGCAGCGGGGATAGCAATCAGCCCCAGCATTTT
.	TRBV9	TRBJ1-2	.	CASSVGPVNANYGYTF	TGTGCCAGCAGCGTAGGGCCCGTCAACGCCAACTATGGCTACACCTTC
.	TRBV5-5	TRBJ2-7	.	CASSLSMVQAYEQYF	TGTGCCAGCAGCTTGAGTATGGTCCAAGCCTACGAGCAGTACTTC
.	TRBV15	TRBJ1-5	.	CATSRAGRSNQPQHF	TGTGCCACCAGCAGAGCCGGCAGGAGCAATCAGCCCCAGCATTTT
once	TRBV6-7	TRBJ2-5	TRBD2	CASTPEGRGSFLAGGWRDETQYF	TGTGCCAGCACCCCGGAGGGACGAGGGTCTTTTTTAGCGGGAGGATGGCGGGATGAGACCCAGTACTTC
once	TRBV30	TRBJ1-2	.	CAWSLQVDLGGYTF	TGTGCCTGGAGTTTACAGGTGGACCTTGGGGGCTACACCTTC
many	TRBV28	TRBJ1-2	TRBD1	CASIGQGWGGYTF	TGTGCCAGCATCGGACAGGGTTGGGGAGGCTACACCTTC
.	TRBV28	TRBJ2-7	.	CASSLSAGLSSYEQYF	TGTGCCAGCAGTTTATCGGCGGGTTTGAGCTCCTACGAGCAGTACTTC
few	TRBV5-5	TRBJ2-1	TRBD2	CASSFTGTSGASSYNEQFF	TGTGCCAGCAGCTTTACCGGGACTAGCGGGGCCAGCTCCTACAATGAGCAGTTCTTC
.	TRBV5-1	TRBJ2-7	.	CASSPSTLGVSYEQYF	TGCGCCAGCAGCCCGTCAACACTCGGAGTATCCTACGAGCAGTACTTC
few	TRBV7-6	TRBJ2-5	TRBD1	CASSRDRKETQYF	TGTGCCAGCAGCAGGGACAGGAAAGAGACCCAGTACTTC
.	TRBV25-1	TRBJ2-5	.	CASSEKTRQPLGTQYF	TGTGCCAGCAGTGAAAAAACACGACAGCCACTAGGGACCCAGTACTTC
.	TRBV19	TRBJ1-5	.	CASSIVVGVSSNQPQHF	TGTGCCAGTAGTATAGTAGTCGGAGTTTCAAGCAATCAGCCCCAGCATTTT
.	TRBV28	TRBJ1-3	.	CASSDPRGAIGNTIYF	TGTGCCAGCAGTGACCCCCGGGGGGCGATTGGAAACACCATATATTTT
many	TRBV27	TRBJ2-1	TRBD2	CASSFRREQRQFF	TGTGCCAGCAGTTTCAGGCGGGAGCAGAGGCAGTTCTTC